This is a list of T cell receptor beta chains from one sample in a study of blood T cells in healthy people across ages. MiXCR was run by TCRdb on the 5' RACE reads, yielding one entry per CDR3 protein. The sample records some 710,000 distinct CDR3 sequences, approximately 21% being singletons. The sequenced material came from blood. All receptors come from a man between 65 and 85 years old in good health. Both conserved end residues are part of each CDR3. A D gene is named only where the DNA matches it firmly. Clone size appears in some rows only: once, few, many, or a class for an expanded clone.

d_call: NA; clone_size: few; v_call: TRBV6-5; j_call: TRBJ2-1; cdr3_nt: TGTGCCAGCAGTTACTCCGGGGCGAGGGCCTACAATGAGCAGTTCTTC; cdr3_aa: CASSYSGARAYNEQFF
d_call: NA; clone_size: few; v_call: TRBV5-1; j_call: TRBJ2-7; cdr3_nt: TGCGCCAGCAGCTTGGATTCGGGCGGAACCTACGAGCAGTACTTC; cdr3_aa: CASSLDSGGTYEQYF
d_call: TRBD1; clone_size: few; v_call: TRBV13; j_call: TRBJ1-2; cdr3_nt: TGTGCCAGCAGCTTAGGCGACAGGGTCGAAACTAACTATGGCTACACCTTC; cdr3_aa: CASSLGDRVETNYGYTF
d_call: NA; clone_size: NA; v_call: TRBV30; j_call: TRBJ1-4; cdr3_nt: TGTGCCTGGAGTGTAAACCCCCCAACTAATGAAAAACTGTTTTTT; cdr3_aa: CAWSVNPPTNEKLFF
d_call: NA; clone_size: few; v_call: TRBV7-2; j_call: TRBJ1-1; cdr3_nt: TGTGCCAGCAGCTGGCAGGCTGAAGCTTTCTTT; cdr3_aa: CASSWQAEAFF
d_call: NA; clone_size: NA; v_call: TRBV2; j_call: TRBJ2-3; cdr3_nt: TGTGCCAGCAGGTTAACGTCCTATAACACAGATACGCAGTATTTT; cdr3_aa: CASRLTSYNTDTQYF
d_call: NA; clone_size: NA; v_call: TRBV12-3/TRBV12-4; j_call: TRBJ1-1; cdr3_nt: TGTGCCAGCAGCCCCGGGGGGACCCTCCCCCATGCTTTCTTT; cdr3_aa: CASSPGGTLPHAFF
d_call: NA; clone_size: NA; v_call: TRBV5-4; j_call: TRBJ2-7; cdr3_nt: TGTGCCAGCAGCTTAGGGCCCCGTATATACGAGCAGTACTTC; cdr3_aa: CASSLGPRIYEQYF
d_call: NA; clone_size: few; v_call: TRBV12-3/TRBV12-4; j_call: TRBJ2-5; cdr3_nt: TGTGCCAGCAGTTTTTGGAGAACAGGGTGGTACCAAGAGACCCAGTACTTC; cdr3_aa: CASSFWRTGWYQETQYF
d_call: NA; clone_size: NA; v_call: TRBV29-1; j_call: TRBJ2-2; cdr3_nt: TGCAGCGTTGAAAGCGGAACGAGGACCGAGGAGCTGTTTTTT; cdr3_aa: CSVESGTRTEELFF
d_call: NA; clone_size: few; v_call: TRBV20-1; j_call: TRBJ2-1; cdr3_nt: TGCAGTGCTAGGTCAGGGTACAGCGGAAACAATGAGCAGTTCTTC; cdr3_aa: CSARSGYSGNNEQFF
d_call: NA; clone_size: NA; v_call: TRBV20-1; j_call: TRBJ2-3; cdr3_nt: TGCAGTGCTGGGACCAACTACAGGGATTTTGGGGATACGCAGTATTTT; cdr3_aa: CSAGTNYRDFGDTQYF
d_call: TRBD2; clone_size: few; v_call: TRBV7-2; j_call: TRBJ2-1; cdr3_nt: TGTGCCAGCAGCTCCCTAGCGGGTTGGGGCAATGAGCAGTTCTTC; cdr3_aa: CASSSLAGWGNEQFF
d_call: NA; clone_size: NA; v_call: TRBV6-5; j_call: TRBJ2-3; cdr3_nt: TGTGCCAGCAGTTACTCGTGGGGGGCCGGAAAGTTGGATACGCAGTATTTT; cdr3_aa: CASSYSWGAGKLDTQYF
d_call: TRBD2; clone_size: NA; v_call: TRBV20-1; j_call: TRBJ2-2; cdr3_nt: TGCAGTGCTAGAAGGCCGACTAGCGGCACCGGGGAGCTGTTTTTT; cdr3_aa: CSARRPTSGTGELFF
d_call: NA; clone_size: NA; v_call: TRBV5-1; j_call: TRBJ2-5; cdr3_nt: TGCGCCAGCAGCGCCGGCGGCCCTCAAGAGACCCAGTACTTC; cdr3_aa: CASSAGGPQETQYF
d_call: NA; clone_size: few; v_call: TRBV2; j_call: TRBJ2-5; cdr3_nt: TGTGCCAGCAGTGAAAAACCGAACCAAGAGACCCAGTACTTC; cdr3_aa: CASSEKPNQETQYF
d_call: NA; clone_size: few; v_call: TRBV29-1; j_call: TRBJ1-4; cdr3_nt: TGCAACGGAGGGCTTGTGCCCAAAGAGGAAAAACTGTTTTTT; cdr3_aa: CNGGLVPKEEKLFF
d_call: NA; clone_size: many; v_call: TRBV12-3/TRBV12-4; j_call: TRBJ1-4; cdr3_nt: TGTGCCAGCAGTTTAAGAGGGAGTGGGGAAAAACTGTTTTTT; cdr3_aa: CASSLRGSGEKLFF
d_call: NA; clone_size: few; v_call: TRBV9; j_call: TRBJ2-7; cdr3_nt: TGTGCCAGCAGCGTAGTTTACCACGGAGGGCCCTACGAGCAGTACTTC; cdr3_aa: CASSVVYHGGPYEQYF
d_call: NA; clone_size: few; v_call: TRBV5-6; j_call: TRBJ2-1; cdr3_nt: TGTGCCAGCAGCTTGACCCCTGTGCAGCAGTTCTTC; cdr3_aa: CASSLTPVQQFF
d_call: TRBD2; clone_size: few; v_call: TRBV13; j_call: TRBJ2-1; cdr3_nt: TGTGCCAGCAGCCAGCGGGAGTTCTTCAATGAGCAGTTCTTC; cdr3_aa: CASSQREFFNEQFF
d_call: TRBD1; clone_size: NA; v_call: TRBV10-3; j_call: TRBJ1-1; cdr3_nt: TGTGCCATCAGCGGCCCGTCAGGGGGAGTGAACACTGAAGCTTTCTTT; cdr3_aa: CAISGPSGGVNTEAFF
d_call: NA; clone_size: NA; v_call: TRBV29-1; j_call: TRBJ1-1; cdr3_nt: TGCAGCGTTGATGCGGGGGGCACTGAACCTTTCTTT; cdr3_aa: CSVDAGGTEPFF
d_call: TRBD2; clone_size: NA; v_call: TRBV28; j_call: TRBJ2-7; cdr3_nt: TGTGCCAGCAGTCCCGGACTAGCGGCTGACACCTACGAGCAGTACTTC; cdr3_aa: CASSPGLAADTYEQYF
d_call: TRBD2; clone_size: few; v_call: TRBV6-2/TRBV6-3; j_call: TRBJ2-3; cdr3_nt: TGTGCCACCACAGCTAGCGGGGGTGCAGATACGCAGTATTTT; cdr3_aa: CATTASGGADTQYF
d_call: NA; clone_size: NA; v_call: TRBV11-2; j_call: TRBJ2-6; cdr3_nt: TGTGCCAGCAGCTTAGACCGTCCAGGGTGGACTGGGGCCAACGTCCTGACTTTC; cdr3_aa: CASSLDRPGWTGANVLTF
d_call: NA; clone_size: NA; v_call: TRBV12-3/TRBV12-4; j_call: TRBJ2-7; cdr3_nt: TGTGCCAGCAGTTATCGGGCGGTATCCTACGAGCAGTACTTC; cdr3_aa: CASSYRAVSYEQYF
d_call: NA; clone_size: many; v_call: TRBV12-3/TRBV12-4; j_call: TRBJ1-2; cdr3_nt: TGTGCCAGCAGTCCCGGTGCTGGAGGCTACACCTTC; cdr3_aa: CASSPGAGGYTF
d_call: TRBD1; clone_size: NA; v_call: TRBV25-1; j_call: TRBJ1-2; cdr3_nt: TGTGCCAGCAGTGATTTAACCGGGACAGATAACTATGGCTACACCTTC; cdr3_aa: CASSDLTGTDNYGYTF
d_call: TRBD2; clone_size: few; v_call: TRBV20-1; j_call: TRBJ2-5; cdr3_nt: TGCAGTGCTAGAAGGAGCGGGGGCCAAGAGACCCAGTACTTC; cdr3_aa: CSARRSGGQETQYF
d_call: TRBD1; clone_size: few; v_call: TRBV28; j_call: TRBJ1-3; cdr3_nt: TGTGCCAGCAGTTCCCCCGAGACGACAGGGGCGAGAAACACCATATATTTT; cdr3_aa: CASSSPETTGARNTIYF
d_call: TRBD2; clone_size: NA; v_call: TRBV6-2/TRBV6-3; j_call: TRBJ2-5; cdr3_nt: TGTGCCAGCAGTTCCCCGGGACTAGCGGGAGGGCTCGGAGAGACCCAGTACTTC; cdr3_aa: CASSSPGLAGGLGETQYF
d_call: TRBD2; clone_size: NA; v_call: TRBV20-1; j_call: TRBJ2-1; cdr3_nt: TGCAGTGCTAGAGATCCTAGCGGGAGTTTCAATGAGCAGTTCTTC; cdr3_aa: CSARDPSGSFNEQFF
d_call: TRBD2; clone_size: many; v_call: TRBV5-1; j_call: TRBJ2-3; cdr3_nt: TGCGCCAGCAGCTTGGGACTAGCGGTAGATACGCAGTATTTT; cdr3_aa: CASSLGLAVDTQYF
d_call: NA; clone_size: NA; v_call: TRBV28; j_call: TRBJ2-7; cdr3_nt: TGTGCCAGCAGTTCGGGACCGCACCTCGGCGAGCAGTACTTC; cdr3_aa: CASSSGPHLGEQYF
d_call: NA; clone_size: NA; v_call: TRBV3-1; j_call: TRBJ1-5; cdr3_nt: TGTGCCAGCAGCCAAGTTGGGGGGCAGCCCCAGCATTTT; cdr3_aa: CASSQVGGQPQHF
d_call: NA; clone_size: NA; v_call: TRBV21-1; j_call: TRBJ2-1; cdr3_nt: TGTGCCGGACAGCGGGAGAGCTCCTACAATGAGCAGTTCTTC; cdr3_aa: CAGQRESSYNEQFF
d_call: NA; clone_size: NA; v_call: TRBV29-1; j_call: TRBJ2-3; cdr3_nt: TGCAGCGGGGAGGACACAGATACGCAGTATTTT; cdr3_aa: CSGEDTDTQYF
d_call: TRBD2; clone_size: NA; v_call: TRBV3-1; j_call: TRBJ2-1; cdr3_nt: TGTGCCAGCGGTAGAGCGGGGGGGCGAGGTGAGCAGTTCTTC; cdr3_aa: CASGRAGGRGEQFF
d_call: TRBD2; clone_size: NA; v_call: TRBV28; j_call: TRBJ2-1; cdr3_nt: TGTGCCAGCAAGTCTAGCGGGGGAGGGTATGAGCAGTTCTTC; cdr3_aa: CASKSSGGGYEQFF
d_call: TRBD1; clone_size: few; v_call: TRBV20-1; j_call: TRBJ1-2; cdr3_nt: TGCAGTGCTAGACCGGGACAGGGGGGCTACACCTTC; cdr3_aa: CSARPGQGGYTF
d_call: NA; clone_size: few; v_call: TRBV7-2; j_call: TRBJ1-1; cdr3_nt: TGTGCCAGCAGAAGCGGGCAGGTGAACACTGAAGCTTTCTTT; cdr3_aa: CASRSGQVNTEAFF
d_call: TRBD2; clone_size: NA; v_call: TRBV3-1; j_call: TRBJ2-5; cdr3_nt: TGTGCCAGCAGCACACTAGCGGGAGAAGAGACCCAGTACTTC; cdr3_aa: CASSTLAGEETQYF
d_call: NA; clone_size: NA; v_call: TRBV2; j_call: TRBJ1-4; cdr3_nt: TGTGCCAGCACTGAGGGAGGGACGGCAACTAATGAAAAACTGTTTTTT; cdr3_aa: CASTEGGTATNEKLFF
d_call: TRBD2; clone_size: NA; v_call: TRBV20-1; j_call: TRBJ2-1; cdr3_nt: TGCAGTGCTTCGAGCGGACTAGCGGCCTACAATGAGCAGTTCTTC; cdr3_aa: CSASSGLAAYNEQFF
d_call: NA; clone_size: NA; v_call: TRBV12-3/TRBV12-4; j_call: TRBJ1-4; cdr3_nt: TGTGCCAGCAGTTTTGCCAGGGGAACTAATGAAAAACTGTTTTTT; cdr3_aa: CASSFARGTNEKLFF
d_call: NA; clone_size: NA; v_call: TRBV12-3/TRBV12-4; j_call: TRBJ1-1; cdr3_nt: TGTGCCAGCAGACGTCCGGGTTTCGACACTGAAGCTTTCTTT; cdr3_aa: CASRRPGFDTEAFF
d_call: TRBD1; clone_size: NA; v_call: TRBV20-1; j_call: TRBJ2-7; cdr3_nt: TGCAGTGCTAGAGTGAGGACAGGGCCCTACGAGCAGTACTTC; cdr3_aa: CSARVRTGPYEQYF
d_call: NA; clone_size: NA; v_call: TRBV6-5; j_call: TRBJ1-6; cdr3_nt: TGTGCCAGCAGTGGGCGGACGGATAATTCACCCCTCCACTTT; cdr3_aa: CASSGRTDNSPLHF
d_call: NA; clone_size: few; v_call: TRBV6-6; j_call: TRBJ1-2; cdr3_nt: TGTGCCAGCAGTTTTGACCGCTATGGGCGGAGCTACACCTTC; cdr3_aa: CASSFDRYGRSYTF
d_call: NA; clone_size: few; v_call: TRBV11-2; j_call: TRBJ2-5; cdr3_nt: TGTGCCAGCAGCTCCCTCTCCGGACGGGGGGAGACCCAGTACTTC; cdr3_aa: CASSSLSGRGETQYF
d_call: TRBD1; clone_size: NA; v_call: TRBV28; j_call: TRBJ2-3; cdr3_nt: TGTGCCAGCAAACACACGATCGGCGGTGGACAGGGGTTGACAGATACGCAGTATTTT; cdr3_aa: CASKHTIGGGQGLTDTQYF
d_call: NA; clone_size: NA; v_call: TRBV7-2; j_call: TRBJ2-4; cdr3_nt: TGTGCCAGCAGCTTAGGATCTTCATGGACAAACATTCAGTACTTC; cdr3_aa: CASSLGSSWTNIQYF
d_call: NA; clone_size: few; v_call: TRBV7-2; j_call: TRBJ2-1; cdr3_nt: TGTGCCAGCAGCTTAACTCCGAGCTCCTACAATGAGCAGTTCTTC; cdr3_aa: CASSLTPSSYNEQFF
d_call: NA; clone_size: NA; v_call: TRBV20-1; j_call: TRBJ2-6; cdr3_nt: TGCAGTGCTAGAGTCCCGATCTCTGGGGCCAACGTCCTGACTTTC; cdr3_aa: CSARVPISGANVLTF
d_call: TRBD2; clone_size: few; v_call: TRBV12-3/TRBV12-4; j_call: TRBJ2-1; cdr3_nt: TGTGCCAGCAGGTCTAGCGGGGGGACCAAGGGGCAGTTCTTC; cdr3_aa: CASRSSGGTKGQFF